This TCR beta chain was profiled in a study of cytomegalovirus exposure and HLA in healthy donors. V was clipped by 0 bases and J by 2 bases, with 11 bases between them. The CDR3 totals 14 residues. Germline CDR1 and CDR2: GTSNPN and SVGIG (reference sequence). PCR primers comprised 60 Vbeta and 13 Jbeta primers. TCRdb keeps only in-frame clones here, not all; method: immunoSEQ multiplex PCR. The profile shows about 170,000 clones, 76% of them singletons. What was sequenced was PBMCs. This clonotype was sampled from a female donor in good health and CMV-seronegative. V and J are TRBV30 and TRBJ2-7; tentative D call: TRBD1 (6 bases). The CDR3 DNA follows: TGTGCCTGGAGTGTACTGGACAGACCCTACGAGCAGTACTTC. This translates into CAWSVLDRPYEQYF.